A selection of T cell receptor beta chains follows, all from one sample in a study of identical twins. In TCRdb, the 5' RACE reads were re-called with MiXCR into one record per CDR3 protein. The sample has 250,000 or so distinct CDR3 sequences, about 7% seen once. In addition, the sample was reused for a study of yellow fever vaccine responses in identical twins.

The sequenced sample was memory (CD45RO+) T cells sorted from blood. The receptors derive from a woman under 30 in good health. Each CDR3 is given with its conserved first and last residue. Each record gives: V gene, D gene, clone size, J gene, CDR3 DNA, CDR3 protein. A D gene is named only where the DNA matches it firmly. Clone size is shown for a subset of rows, as once, few, many or a class of expanded clone.

V gene: TRBV3-1; D gene: .; clone size: few; J gene: TRBJ2-3; CDR3 DNA: TGTGCCAGCAGCCAAGAAGGATTTGGGCAGATCACAGATACGCAGTATTTT; CDR3 protein: CASSQEGFGQITDTQYF
V gene: TRBV20-1; D gene: .; clone size: few; J gene: TRBJ2-1; CDR3 DNA: TGCAGTGCTAGAGATCGCCGGGGGCACAATGAGCAGTTCTTC; CDR3 protein: CSARDRRGHNEQFF
V gene: TRBV5-1; D gene: .; clone size: many; J gene: TRBJ2-3; CDR3 DNA: TGCGCCAGCAGCTGGGGGCAGCCCCTCCGCACAGATACGCAGTATTTT; CDR3 protein: CASSWGQPLRTDTQYF
V gene: TRBV6-4; D gene: .; clone size: many; J gene: TRBJ2-1; CDR3 DNA: TGTGCCAGCAGTGAAGAACACGGGATCTCCTACAATGAGCAGTTCTTC; CDR3 protein: CASSEEHGISYNEQFF
V gene: TRBV6-2/TRBV6-3; D gene: .; clone size: .; J gene: TRBJ2-5; CDR3 DNA: TGTGCCAGCAGTTTACGGCGATGGGGGGGCGCGGAAGAGACCCAGTACTTC; CDR3 protein: CASSLRRWGGAEETQYF
V gene: TRBV3-1; D gene: TRBD2; clone size: .; J gene: TRBJ2-3; CDR3 DNA: TGTGCCTCCTGCCAAGATCTGATAGCGGGGGTCACAGATACGCAGTATTTT; CDR3 protein: CASCQDLIAGVTDTQYF
V gene: TRBV10-2; D gene: .; clone size: few; J gene: TRBJ1-2; CDR3 DNA: TGCGCCAGCAGCCCCCAGGGGACTCCTAACTATGGCTACACCTTC; CDR3 protein: CASSPQGTPNYGYTF
V gene: TRBV20-1; D gene: .; clone size: few; J gene: TRBJ1-4; CDR3 DNA: TGCAGTGCTAGAGATCCCAGACCAGTAGCGGGGACCCATGAAAAACTGTTTTTT; CDR3 protein: CSARDPRPVAGTHEKLFF
V gene: TRBV27; D gene: .; clone size: .; J gene: TRBJ1-1; CDR3 DNA: TGTGCCAGCAGTTTTACCCACAACACTGAAGCTTTCTTT; CDR3 protein: CASSFTHNTEAFF
V gene: TRBV25-1; D gene: TRBD2; clone size: many; J gene: TRBJ2-1; CDR3 DNA: TGTGCCAGCAGTGAATCACTAGCGGGGCGAAATGAGCAGTTCTTC; CDR3 protein: CASSESLAGRNEQFF